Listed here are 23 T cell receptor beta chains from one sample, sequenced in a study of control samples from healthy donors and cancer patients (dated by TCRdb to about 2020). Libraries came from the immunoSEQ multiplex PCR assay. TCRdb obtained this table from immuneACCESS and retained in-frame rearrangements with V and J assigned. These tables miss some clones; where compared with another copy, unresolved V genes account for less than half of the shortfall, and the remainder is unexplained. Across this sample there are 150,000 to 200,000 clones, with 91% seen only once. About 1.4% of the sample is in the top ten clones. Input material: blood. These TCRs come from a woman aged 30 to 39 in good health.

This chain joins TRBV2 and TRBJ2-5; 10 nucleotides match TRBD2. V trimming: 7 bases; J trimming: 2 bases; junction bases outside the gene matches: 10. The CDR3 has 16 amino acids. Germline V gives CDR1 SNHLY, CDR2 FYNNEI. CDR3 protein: CASTQREGLKQETQYF. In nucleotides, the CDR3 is TGTGCCAGCACCCAGCGGGAGGGCCTTAAACAAGAGACCCAGTACTTC.

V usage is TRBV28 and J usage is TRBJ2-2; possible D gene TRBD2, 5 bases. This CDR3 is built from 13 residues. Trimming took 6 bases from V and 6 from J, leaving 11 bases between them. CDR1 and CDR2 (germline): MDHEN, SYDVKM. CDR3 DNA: TGTGCCAGCAGGTCACGGAGGCCCGGGGAGCTGTTTTTT. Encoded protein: CASRSRRPGELFF. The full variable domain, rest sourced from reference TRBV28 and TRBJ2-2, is DVKVTQSSRYLVKRTGEKVFLECVQDMDHENMFWYRQDPGLGLRLIYFSYDVKMKEKGDIPEGYSVSREKKERFSLILESASTNQTSMYLCASRSRRPGELFFGEGSRLTVL.

The DNA of the CDR3 is TGTGCCAGCAGCTTACAAGTTTACGAGCAGTACTTC. Residues: CASSLQVYEQYF. V is TRBV11-3 and J is TRBJ2-7; no clear D gene. The CDR3 runs 12 residues. The V and J ends lost 2 bases and 4 bases respectively, with 6 bases between them. Per the germline V gene, CDR1 is SGHNT and CDR2 is YENEEA.

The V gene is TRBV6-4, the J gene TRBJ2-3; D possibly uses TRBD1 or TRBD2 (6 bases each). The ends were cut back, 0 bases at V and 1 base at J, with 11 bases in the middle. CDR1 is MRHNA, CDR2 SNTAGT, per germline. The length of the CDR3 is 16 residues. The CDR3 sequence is CASSDSAEGGTDTQYF. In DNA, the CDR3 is TGTGCCAGCAGTGACTCGGCGGAGGGGGGCACAGATACGCAGTATTTT.

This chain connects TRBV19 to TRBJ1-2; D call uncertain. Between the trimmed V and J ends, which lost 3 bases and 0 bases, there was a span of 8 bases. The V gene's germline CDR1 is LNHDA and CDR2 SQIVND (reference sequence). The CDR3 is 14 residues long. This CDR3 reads CASSIGVANYGYTF. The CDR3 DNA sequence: TGTGCCAGTAGTATCGGAGTAGCTAACTATGGCTACACCTTC.

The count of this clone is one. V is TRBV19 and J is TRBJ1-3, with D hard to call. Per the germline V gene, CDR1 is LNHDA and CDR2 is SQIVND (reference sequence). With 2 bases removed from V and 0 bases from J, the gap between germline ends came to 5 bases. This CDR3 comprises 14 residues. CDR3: CASSIQSSGNTIYF. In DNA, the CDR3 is TGTGCCAGTAGTATACAGAGCTCTGGAAACACCATATATTTT.

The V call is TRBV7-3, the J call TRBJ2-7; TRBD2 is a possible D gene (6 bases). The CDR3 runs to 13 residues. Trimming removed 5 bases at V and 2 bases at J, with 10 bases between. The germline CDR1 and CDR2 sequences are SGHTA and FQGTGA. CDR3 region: CASSRDFTYEQYF. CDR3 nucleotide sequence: TGTGCCAGCAGCCGGGACTTTACCTACGAGCAGTACTTC.

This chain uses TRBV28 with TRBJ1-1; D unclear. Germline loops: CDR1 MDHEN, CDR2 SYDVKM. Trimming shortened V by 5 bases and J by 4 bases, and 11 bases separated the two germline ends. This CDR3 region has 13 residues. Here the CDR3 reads CASSPGRSTEAFF. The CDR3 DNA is TGTGCCAGCAGTCCCGGGAGGTCCACTGAAGCTTTCTTT.

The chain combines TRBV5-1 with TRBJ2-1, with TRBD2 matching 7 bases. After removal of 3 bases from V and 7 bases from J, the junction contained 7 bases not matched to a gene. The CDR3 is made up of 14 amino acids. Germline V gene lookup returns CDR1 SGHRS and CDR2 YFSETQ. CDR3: CASSSMGSGNEQFF. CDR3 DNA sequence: TGCGCCAGCAGCTCCATGGGTAGCGGGAATGAGCAGTTCTTC.

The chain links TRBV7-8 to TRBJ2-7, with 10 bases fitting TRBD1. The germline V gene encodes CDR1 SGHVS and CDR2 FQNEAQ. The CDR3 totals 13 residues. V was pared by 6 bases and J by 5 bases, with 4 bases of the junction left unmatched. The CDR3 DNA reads TGTGCCAGCAGGCGGGACAGGGGCCACGAGCAGTACTTC. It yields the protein CASRRDRGHEQYF.

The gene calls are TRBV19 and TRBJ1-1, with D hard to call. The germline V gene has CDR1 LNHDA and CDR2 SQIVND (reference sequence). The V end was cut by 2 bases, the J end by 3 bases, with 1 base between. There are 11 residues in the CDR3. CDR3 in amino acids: CASSIYTEAFF. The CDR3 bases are TGTGCCAGTAGTATATACACTGAAGCTTTCTTT.

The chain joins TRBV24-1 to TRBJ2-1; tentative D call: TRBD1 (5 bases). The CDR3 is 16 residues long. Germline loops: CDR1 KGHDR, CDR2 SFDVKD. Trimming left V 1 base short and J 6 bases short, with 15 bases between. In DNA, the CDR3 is TGTGCCACCAGTGATTTAGGGCAGGGTGGTGGCAATGAGCAGTTCTTC. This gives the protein CATSDLGQGGGNEQFF.

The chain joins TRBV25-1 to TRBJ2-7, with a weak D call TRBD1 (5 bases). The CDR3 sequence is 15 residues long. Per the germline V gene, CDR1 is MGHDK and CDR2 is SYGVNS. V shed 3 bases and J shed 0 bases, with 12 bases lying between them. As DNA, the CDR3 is TGTGCCAGCAGTGAGACAGACCTCCTCTCCTACGAGCAGTACTTC. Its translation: CASSETDLLSYEQYF.

CDR3 amino acids: CASSLSGRNQPQHF. CDR3 nucleotides: TGTGCCAGCAGTTTATCGGGGCGGAATCAGCCCCAGCATTTT. V gene TRBV27 combines with J gene TRBJ1-5, with a tentative D call TRBD1 (5 bases). Trimming took off 0 bases at V and 4 bases at J, with 7 bases between the two ends. CDR3 length equals 14 residues. Looked up from germline, CDR1 is MNHEY and CDR2 is SMNVEV (reference sequence).

CDR3 amino acids: CASREQGASTDTQYF. In nucleotides, the CDR3 is TGTGCCAGCAGAGAGCAGGGGGCAAGCACAGATACGCAGTATTTT. This chain uses TRBV6-5 with TRBJ2-3; TRBD1 matches 8 bases. Germline assignment: CDR1 MNHEY and CDR2 SVGAGI. V lost 6 bases, J lost 0 bases, and 5 bases stayed unmatched. The CDR3 totals 15 residues.

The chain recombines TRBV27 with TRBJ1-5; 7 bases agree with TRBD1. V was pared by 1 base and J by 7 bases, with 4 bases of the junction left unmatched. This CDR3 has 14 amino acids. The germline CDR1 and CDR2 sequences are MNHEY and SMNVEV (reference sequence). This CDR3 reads CASSLLAGGQPQHF. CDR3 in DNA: TGTGCCAGCAGTTTATTGGCAGGGGGGCAGCCCCAGCATTTT.

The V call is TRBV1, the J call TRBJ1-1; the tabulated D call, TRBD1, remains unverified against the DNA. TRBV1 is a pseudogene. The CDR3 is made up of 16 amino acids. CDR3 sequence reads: CTSSQDRGQGTAEAFF. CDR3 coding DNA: TGCACCAGCAGCCAAGATCGGGGACAGGGGACCGCTGAAGCTTTCTTT.

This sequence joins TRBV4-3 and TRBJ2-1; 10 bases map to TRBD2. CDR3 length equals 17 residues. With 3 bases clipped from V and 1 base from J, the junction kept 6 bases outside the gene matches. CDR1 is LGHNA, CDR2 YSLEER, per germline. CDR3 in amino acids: CASSHGLAEESYNEQFF. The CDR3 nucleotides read TGCGCCAGCAGCCACGGACTAGCGGAAGAATCCTACAATGAGCAGTTCTTC.

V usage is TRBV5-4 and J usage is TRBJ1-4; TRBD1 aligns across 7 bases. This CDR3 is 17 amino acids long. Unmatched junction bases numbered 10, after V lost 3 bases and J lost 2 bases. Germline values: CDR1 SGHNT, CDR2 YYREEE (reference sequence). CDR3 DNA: TGTGCCAGCAGCTACCGACAGGGCAGGACGACTAATGAAAAACTGTTTTTT. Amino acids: CASSYRQGRTTNEKLFF.

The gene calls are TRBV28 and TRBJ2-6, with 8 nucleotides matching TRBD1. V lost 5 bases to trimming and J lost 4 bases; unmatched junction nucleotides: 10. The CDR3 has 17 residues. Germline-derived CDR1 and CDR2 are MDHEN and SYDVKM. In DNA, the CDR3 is TGTGCCAGCAGTCCCTCAGGGGGCGCTTTGGGGGCCAACGTCCTGACTTTC. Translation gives CASSPSGGALGANVLTF. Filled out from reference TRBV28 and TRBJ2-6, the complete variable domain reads DVKVTQSSRYLVKRTGEKVFLECVQDMDHENMFWYRQDPGLGLRLIYFSYDVKMKEKGDIPEGYSVSREKKERFSLILESASTNQTSMYLCASSPSGGALGANVLTFGAGSRLTVL.

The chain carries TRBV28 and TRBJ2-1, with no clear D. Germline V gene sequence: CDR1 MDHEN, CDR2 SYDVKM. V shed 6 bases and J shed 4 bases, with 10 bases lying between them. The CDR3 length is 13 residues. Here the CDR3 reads CASSATQYNEQFF. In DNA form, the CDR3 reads TGTGCCAGCAGCGCAACACAGTACAATGAGCAGTTCTTC. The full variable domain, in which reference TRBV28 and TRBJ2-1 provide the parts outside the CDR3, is DVKVTQSSRYLVKRTGEKVFLECVQDMDHENMFWYRQDPGLGLRLIYFSYDVKMKEKGDIPEGYSVSREKKERFSLILESASTNQTSMYLCASSATQYNEQFFGPGTRLTVL.

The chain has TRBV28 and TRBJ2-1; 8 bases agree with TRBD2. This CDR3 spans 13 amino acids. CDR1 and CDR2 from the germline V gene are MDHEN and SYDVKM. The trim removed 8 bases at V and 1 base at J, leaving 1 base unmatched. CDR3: CASLAGSYNEQFF. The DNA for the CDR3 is TGTGCCAGCTTAGCGGGGTCCTACAATGAGCAGTTCTTC.

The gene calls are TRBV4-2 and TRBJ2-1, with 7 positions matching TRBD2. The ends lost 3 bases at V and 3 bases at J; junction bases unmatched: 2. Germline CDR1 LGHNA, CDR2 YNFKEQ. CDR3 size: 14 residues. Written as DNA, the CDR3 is TGTGCCAGCAGCCAGGGAGGGGACTACAATGAGCAGTTCTTC. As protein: CASSQGGDYNEQFF.